The rows below give T cell receptor beta chains drawn from one sample of a study of blood T cell repertoires in COVID-19. TCRdb's table, derived via immunoSEQ multiplex PCR, lists solely in-frame clones and lacks some. The sample lists 350,000 or so clones, 65% to 90% occurring once. The source material was PBMCs or T cells enriched from blood (not recorded which). All receptors derive from a woman aged 40 to 49 with acute COVID-19. The CDR3 runs from the conserved cysteine through the conserved F or W. A D gene is named only where the DNA matches it firmly. Size is omitted from some rows. Given values are once, few, many or a class for expanded clones.

d_gene,j_gene,v_gene,abundance,CDR3aa,CDR3nt
TRBD1,TRBJ2-2,TRBV5-1,.,CASSEDRGVTGELFF,TGCGCCAGCAGCGAGGACAGGGGAGTCACCGGGGAGCTGTTTTTT
TRBD1,TRBJ1-2,TRBV6-2/TRBV6-3,.,CASKYSGTGSNYGYTF,TGTGCCAGCAAATACTCCGGGACAGGGTCCAACTATGGCTACACCTTC
.,TRBJ1-3,TRBV10-3,.,CATTEGGGNTIYF,TGTGCCACCACGGAGGGAGGAGGAAACACCATATATTTT
TRBD1,TRBJ2-3,TRBV7-6,.,CASSSRYGQGTDTQYF,TGTGCCAGCAGCTCCAGATACGGACAGGGAACAGATACGCAGTATTTT
.,TRBJ2-7,TRBV11-2,.,CASSSSGGRAYEQYF,TGTGCCAGCAGCTCATCCGGGGGGCGAGCCTACGAGCAGTACTTC
.,TRBJ2-5,TRBV2,.,CASKETGAWETQYF,TGTGCCAGCAAGGAAACGGGAGCGTGGGAGACCCAGTACTTC
TRBD1,TRBJ1-3,TRBV16,.,CASSQSGQLSSGNTIYF,TGTGCCAGCAGCCAATCGGGACAGTTGAGCTCTGGAAACACCATATATTTT
.,TRBJ1-3,TRBV9,.,CASSFRVSGNTIYF,TGTGCCAGCAGCTTCAGGGTTTCTGGAAACACCATATATTTT
TRBD2,TRBJ2-5,TRBV6-2/TRBV6-3,.,CASSYSKLNRGGLETQYF,TGTGCCAGCAGTTACTCGAAGTTGAATCGGGGAGGGCTTGAGACCCAGTACTTC
TRBD1,TRBJ1-4,TRBV9,.,CASSVAPDWDSLKEKLFF,TGTGCCAGCAGCGTAGCTCCGGACTGGGACAGTTTGAAGGAAAAACTGTTTTTT
.,TRBJ1-3,TRBV7-2,.,CASSFDSGQISGNTIYF,TGTGCCAGCAGCTTCGATTCCGGACAGATTTCTGGAAACACCATATATTTT
.,TRBJ1-1,TRBV5-1,.,CASSLPGQGAFF,TGCGCCAGCAGCTTGCCTGGTCAGGGAGCTTTCTTT
.,TRBJ2-1,TRBV5-4,.,CASRRGAETRGEQFF,TGTGCCAGCAGAAGAGGCGCGGAAACAAGAGGTGAGCAGTTCTTC
.,TRBJ1-1,TRBV19,.,CASSIGTELISNTEAFF,TGTGCCAGTAGTATAGGTACGGAGCTGATATCGAACACTGAAGCTTTCTTT
TRBD2,TRBJ2-2,TRBV29-1,.,CSADSGRTGELFF,TGCAGCGCCGATAGCGGGCGTACCGGGGAGCTGTTTTTT
.,TRBJ2-7,TRBV7-6,.,CASSARDIQEQYF,TGTGCCAGCAGCGCCCGGGACATTCAAGAGCAGTACTTC
.,TRBJ1-1,TRBV25-1,once,CASSERAGWGITEAFF,TGTGCCAGCAGTGAACGAGCGGGGTGGGGGATCACTGAAGCTTTCTTT
.,TRBJ1-3,TRBV2,.,CASRETGIAGNTIYF,TGTGCCAGCAGAGAAACAGGGATCGCTGGAAACACCATATATTTT
TRBD2,TRBJ2-1,TRBV5-4,.,CASSLSGSSYNEQFF,TGTGCCAGCAGCCTTAGCGGGAGCTCCTACAATGAGCAGTTCTTC
TRBD1,TRBJ1-4,TRBV20-1,once,CSASPTGATEKLFF,TGCAGTGCTAGTCCCACAGGGGCAACTGAAAAACTGTTTTTT
.,TRBJ1-1,TRBV18,.,CASSPGRGRVVTEAFF,TGTGCCAGCTCACCAGGACGGGGGAGAGTCGTCACTGAAGCTTTCTTT
.,TRBJ1-3,TRBV6-5,.,CASSRLYSGNTIYF,TGTGCCAGCAGTCGACTCTACTCTGGAAACACCATATATTTT
.,TRBJ1-3,TRBV9,.,CASKGDTSGNTIYF,TGTGCCAGCAAAGGGGACACCTCTGGAAACACCATATATTTT
TRBD2,TRBJ2-3,TRBV11-3,.,CASSLGLAGGGTDTQYF,TGTGCCAGCTCCCTGGGACTAGCGGGGGGCGGAACAGATACGCAGTATTTT
TRBD1,TRBJ1-6,TRBV25-1,few,CASSGGSRDRTNSPLHF,TGTGCCAGCAGTGGGGGGTCGCGGGACAGGACTAATTCACCCCTCCACTTT
.,TRBJ2-7,TRBV11-2,.,CASSLKALAIYEQYF,TGTGCCAGCAGCCTTAAAGCACTAGCTATCTACGAGCAGTACTTC
.,TRBJ2-1,TRBV5-1,.,CASSLGHNEQFF,TGCGCCAGCAGCTTGGGGCACAATGAGCAGTTCTTC
TRBD2,TRBJ2-1,TRBV24-1,.,CATRSGGAGEQFF,TGTGCCACCCGGAGCGGGGGGGCCGGTGAGCAGTTCTTC
TRBD2,TRBJ2-5,TRBV9,.,CASSVSLGGSETQYF,TGTGCCAGCAGCGTATCGTTGGGAGGGAGCGAGACCCAGTACTTC
.,TRBJ2-7,TRBV7-9,.,CASSSTALGAAYEQYF,TGTGCCAGCAGCTCCACCGCCTTGGGGGCGGCCTACGAGCAGTACTTC
TRBD1,TRBJ1-1,TRBV5-1,.,CASSPGQGVMNTEAFF,TGCGCCAGCAGCCCCGGACAGGGAGTTATGAACACTGAAGCTTTCTTT
.,TRBJ2-2,TRBV5-6,.,CASSLAGPGELFF,TGTGCCAGCAGCTTGGCAGGTCCCGGGGAGCTGTTTTTT
.,TRBJ2-1,TRBV7-3,.,CASSLSGGAGHNEQFF,TGTGCCAGCAGCTTATCGGGGGGCGCCGGTCACAATGAGCAGTTCTTC
.,TRBJ1-4,TRBV5-1,.,CASSSPTGSNEKLFF,TGCGCCAGCAGCTCACCGACAGGCAGTAATGAAAAACTGTTTTTT
TRBD1,TRBJ2-7,TRBV28,few,CASSHRGRDAYEQYF,TGTGCCAGCAGCCACAGGGGGCGCGACGCCTACGAGCAGTACTTC
TRBD1,TRBJ1-2,TRBV7-3,once,CASSLMGEGQGRNYGYTF,TGTGCCAGCAGCTTAATGGGGGAGGGACAGGGAAGGAACTATGGCTACACCTTC
TRBD2,TRBJ2-7,TRBV18,.,CASSPGGPSSYEQYF,TGTGCCAGCTCCCCGGGGGGGCCCAGCTCCTACGAGCAGTACTTC
.,TRBJ2-1,TRBV6-5,.,CASSRDRFNEQFF,TGTGCCAGCAGTCGAGACAGGTTCAATGAGCAGTTCTTC
.,TRBJ1-2,TRBV3-1/TRBV3-2,.,CASSHQGNYGYTF,TGTGCCAGCAGCCACCAGGGGAACTATGGCTACACCTTC
TRBD1,TRBJ1-2,TRBV7-2,.,CASSVTGSGYTF,TGTGCCAGCAGCGTGACAGGGTCTGGCTACACCTTC
TRBD1,TRBJ1-2,TRBV5-4,.,CASSLGDSYYGYTF,TGTGCCAGCAGCTTGGGGGACAGCTACTATGGCTACACCTTC
.,TRBJ1-5,TRBV27,.,CASSLSSGQGMNQPQHF,TGTGCCAGCAGTTTATCGAGCGGGCAGGGAATGAATCAGCCCCAGCATTTT
.,TRBJ2-7,TRBV6-5,.,CASSSDSSYEQYF,TGTGCCAGCAGTTCTGACAGTTCCTACGAGCAGTACTTC
.,TRBJ1-4,TRBV6-6,.,CASSYPGRSPNEKLFF,TGTGCCAGCAGTTACCCAGGCAGGTCCCCTAATGAAAAACTGTTTTTT
TRBD2,TRBJ2-1,TRBV4-1,.,CASSRDNSGRNNEQFF,TGCGCCAGCAGCCGTGATAATAGCGGGAGAAATAACGAGCAGTTCTTC
.,TRBJ2-1,TRBV19,few,CASSILGSNQGNEQFF,TGTGCCAGTAGTATTCTCGGCAGCAATCAGGGCAATGAGCAGTTCTTC
.,TRBJ2-2,TRBV9,.,CASSVAASGELFF,TGTGCCAGCAGCGTAGCTGCGTCCGGGGAGCTGTTTTTT
TRBD2,TRBJ2-7,TRBV5-5,many,CASNPGLGANEQYF,TGTGCCAGCAACCCGGGACTAGGGGCGAATGAGCAGTACTTC
.,TRBJ2-5,TRBV4-3,.,CASSTRVQETQYF,TGCGCCAGCAGCACCCGGGTCCAAGAGACCCAGTACTTC
.,TRBJ2-5,TRBV9,.,CASSPRGYQETQYF,TGTGCCAGCAGCCCCCGCGGGTACCAAGAGACCCAGTACTTC
.,TRBJ1-2,TRBV28,.,CATREGGSYGYTF,TGTGCCACGCGGGAGGGGGGTAGCTATGGCTACACCTTC
TRBD2,TRBJ2-3,TRBV7-2,.,CASSSSSGGIEHTQYF,TGTGCCAGCAGCTCCTCTAGCGGGGGGATAGAGCATACGCAGTATTTT
TRBD2,TRBJ2-1,TRBV5-1,few,CASSSGSLAGARNEQFF,TGCGCCAGCAGCTCGGGAAGTCTAGCGGGAGCTCGCAATGAGCAGTTCTTC
TRBD1,TRBJ1-2,TRBV19,.,CASRRTGGQSSYGYTF,TGTGCCAGTAGGAGGACAGGGGGCCAGTCGAGCTATGGCTACACCTTC
TRBD1,TRBJ2-2,TRBV19,.,CASRRQGAGNTGELFF,TGTGCCAGTAGGAGACAGGGGGCTGGTAACACCGGGGAGCTGTTTTTT
TRBD1,TRBJ1-2,TRBV7-8,.,CASSLRWSETGNGYTF,TGTGCCAGCAGCCTGAGGTGGTCCGAGACAGGGAACGGCTACACCTTC